This T cell receptor (beta chain) derives from a study of identical twins. TCRdb re-analysed the 5' RACE reads in MiXCR, keeping a single row per CDR3 protein. The repertoire consists of 350,000 to 450,000 distinct CDR3 sequences, with about 18% occurring once and the leading ten covering approximately 12%. At least ten counts were recorded for this clonotype. The germline V gene encodes CDR1 SGHAT and CDR2 FQDESV (reference sequence). CDR3 length: 16 residues. V shed 1 base, J shed 5 bases, and the junction held 6 bases outside the gene matches. This receptor was taken from a man aged 45 to 65 in good health. Sequenced input: naive T cells sorted from blood. The chain links TRBV11-1 to TRBJ2-1; 9 positions match TRBD2. The CDR3 sequence: CASSLVLPSGNNEQFF. The CDR3 DNA sequence: TGTGCCAGCAGCTTAGTCCTGCCTAGCGGGAACAATGAGCAGTTCTTC.